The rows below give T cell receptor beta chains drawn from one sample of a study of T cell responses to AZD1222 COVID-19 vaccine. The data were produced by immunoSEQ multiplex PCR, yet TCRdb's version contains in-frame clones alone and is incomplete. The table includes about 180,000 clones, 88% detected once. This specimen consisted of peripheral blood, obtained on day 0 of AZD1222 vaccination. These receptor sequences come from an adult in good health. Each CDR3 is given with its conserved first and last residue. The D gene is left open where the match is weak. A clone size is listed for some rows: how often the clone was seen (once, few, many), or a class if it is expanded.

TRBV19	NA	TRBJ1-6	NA	CATTGGGYNSPLHF	TGTGCCACTACGGGAGGGGGCTATAATTCACCCCTCCACTTT
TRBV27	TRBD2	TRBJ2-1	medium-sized	CASSSWTSGNEQFF	TGTGCCAGCAGTTCCTGGACTAGCGGCAATGAGCAGTTCTTC
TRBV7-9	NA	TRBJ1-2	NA	CASSLDTYGYTF	TGTGCCAGCAGCTTAGACACGTATGGCTACACCTTC
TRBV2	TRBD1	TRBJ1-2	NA	CASNRQGYYGYTF	TGTGCCAGCAACAGACAGGGATACTATGGCTACACCTTC
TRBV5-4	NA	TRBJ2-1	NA	CASSLDSRERGEQFF	TGTGCCAGCAGCCTGGACTCCCGGGAAAGAGGTGAGCAGTTCTTC
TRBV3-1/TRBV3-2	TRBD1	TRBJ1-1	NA	CASRAGQGNTEAFF	TGTGCCAGCCGGGCGGGACAGGGGAACACTGAAGCTTTCTTT
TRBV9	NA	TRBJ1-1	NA	CASSADDRKAFF	TGTGCCAGCAGCGCCGACGACAGGAAAGCTTTCTTT
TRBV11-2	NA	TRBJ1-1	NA	CASSSRDWNTEAFF	TGTGCCAGCAGCTCTCGGGACTGGAACACTGAAGCTTTCTTT
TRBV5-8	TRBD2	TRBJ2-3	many	CASSWGTSGDTDTQYF	TGTGCCAGCAGCTGGGGGACTAGCGGAGACACAGATACGCAGTATTTT
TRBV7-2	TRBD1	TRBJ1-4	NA	CASRMDRGYEKLFF	TGTGCCAGCAGGATGGACAGGGGGTATGAAAAACTGTTTTTT
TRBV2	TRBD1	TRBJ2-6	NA	CASSQTGGEQSGANVLTF	TGTGCCAGCAGTCAAACAGGGGGCGAGCAATCTGGGGCCAACGTCCTGACTTTC
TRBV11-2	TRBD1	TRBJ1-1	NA	CASSLTGDMNTEAFF	TGTGCCAGCAGCTTAACAGGGGATATGAACACTGAAGCTTTCTTT
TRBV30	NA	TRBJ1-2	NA	CAWSVLQGSLYGYTF	TGTGCCTGGAGTGTACTCCAGGGGTCCCTTTATGGCTACACCTTC
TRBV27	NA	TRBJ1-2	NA	CASRGSGAYGYTF	TGTGCCAGCAGGGGATCGGGGGCCTATGGCTACACCTTC
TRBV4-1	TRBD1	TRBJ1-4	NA	CASSQARGQGNEKLFF	TGCGCCAGCAGCCAAGCGAGGGGGCAGGGTAATGAAAAACTGTTTTTT
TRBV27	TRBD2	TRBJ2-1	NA	CASSLFGVAGGPYNDQFF	TGTGCCAGCAGTTTATTTGGAGTAGCGGGGGGCCCCTACAATGATCAGTTCTTC
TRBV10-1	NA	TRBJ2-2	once	CASSGAPGELFF	TGCGCCAGCAGTGGGGCCCCCGGGGAGCTGTTTTTT
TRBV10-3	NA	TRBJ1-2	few	CAISESKGLLVGYTF	TGTGCCATCAGTGAGTCGAAGGGTTTGTTAGTTGGCTACACCTTC
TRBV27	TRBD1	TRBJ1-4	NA	CASSPRARQGVTEKLFF	TGTGCCAGCAGTCCGCGCGCCCGACAGGGGGTGACTGAAAAACTGTTTTTT
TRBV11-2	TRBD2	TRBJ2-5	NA	CASSPGLAGGEETQYF	TGTGCCAGCAGCCCGGGACTAGCGGGGGGGGAGGAGACCCAGTACTTC
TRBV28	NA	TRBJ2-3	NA	CASSAPGGGRTDTQYF	TGTGCCAGCAGTGCTCCGGGCGGGGGCCGCACAGATACGCAGTATTTT
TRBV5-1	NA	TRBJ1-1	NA	CASSLLTGGLLGTEAFF	TGCGCCAGCAGCTTGTTAACGGGGGGGTTGTTAGGCACTGAAGCTTTCTTT
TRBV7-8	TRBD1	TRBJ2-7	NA	CASSRAGTDDYEQYF	TGTGCCAGCAGCCGAGCCGGGACAGATGACTACGAGCAGTACTTC
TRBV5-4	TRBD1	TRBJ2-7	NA	CASSRGGTTGYEQYF	TGTGCCAGCAGCAGAGGGGGCACCACCGGCTACGAGCAGTACTTC
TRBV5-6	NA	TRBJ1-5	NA	CASSFGKGGNQPQHF	TGTGCCAGCAGCTTCGGCAAGGGGGGCAATCAGCCCCAGCATTTT
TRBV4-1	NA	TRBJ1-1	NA	CASSQGSGEAEAFF	TGCGCCAGCAGCCAAGGATCGGGGGAGGCTGAAGCTTTCTTT
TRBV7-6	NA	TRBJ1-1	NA	CASSLDEGLNTEAFF	TGTGCCAGCAGCTTAGATGAGGGGTTGAACACTGAAGCTTTCTTT
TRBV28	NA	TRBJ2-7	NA	CAKDISYEQYF	TGTGCCAAGGACATCTCCTACGAGCAGTACTTC
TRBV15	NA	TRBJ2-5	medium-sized	CATSTYPRDPTRETQYF	TGTGCCACCAGCACATACCCACGGGACCCTACCAGAGAGACCCAGTACTTC
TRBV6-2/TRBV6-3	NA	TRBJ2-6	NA	CASSLEGDGANVLTF	TGTGCCAGCAGCCTGGAGGGGGATGGGGCCAACGTCCTGACTTTC
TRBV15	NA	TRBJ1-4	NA	CATMGGKSNEKLFF	TGTGCCACCATGGGGGGAAAGTCTAATGAAAAACTGTTTTTT
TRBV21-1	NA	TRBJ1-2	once	CASSSKQSRQNYGYTF	TGTGCCAGCAGCAGCAAGCAGAGTAGACAGAACTATGGCTACACCTTC
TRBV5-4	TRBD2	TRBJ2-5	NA	CASSFGSGGIRGQYF	TGTGCCAGCAGCTTCGGTAGCGGGGGCATTAGGGGCCAGTACTTC
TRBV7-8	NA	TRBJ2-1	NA	CASSPRGDSLLRGQFF	TGTGCCAGCAGCCCGCGAGGAGACAGCCTTCTACGTGGCCAGTTCTTC
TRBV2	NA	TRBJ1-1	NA	CASRGTGFDTEAFF	TGTGCCAGCAGGGGTACAGGGTTCGACACTGAAGCTTTCTTT
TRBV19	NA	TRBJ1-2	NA	CASRGAYGYTF	TGTGCCAGTAGAGGGGCCTATGGCTACACCTTC
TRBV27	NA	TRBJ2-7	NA	CASSKQSSYEQYF	TGTGCCAGCAGTAAGCAGAGCTCCTACGAGCAGTACTTC